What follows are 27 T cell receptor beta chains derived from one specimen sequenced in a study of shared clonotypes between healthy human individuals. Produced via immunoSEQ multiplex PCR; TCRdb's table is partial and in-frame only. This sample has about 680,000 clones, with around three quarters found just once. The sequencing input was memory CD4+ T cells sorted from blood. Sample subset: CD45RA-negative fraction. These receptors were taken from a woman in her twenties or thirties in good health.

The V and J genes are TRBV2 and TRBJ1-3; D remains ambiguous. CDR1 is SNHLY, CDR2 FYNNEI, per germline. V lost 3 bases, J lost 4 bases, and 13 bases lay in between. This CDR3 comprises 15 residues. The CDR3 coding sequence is TGTGCCAGCAGTGAGAGCCTGCGAATGGGAAACACCATATATTTT. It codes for CASSESLRMGNTIYF.

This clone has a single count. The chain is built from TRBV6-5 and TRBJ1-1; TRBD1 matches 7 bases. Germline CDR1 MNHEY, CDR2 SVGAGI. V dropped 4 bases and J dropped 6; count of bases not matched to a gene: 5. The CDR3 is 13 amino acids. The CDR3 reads CASSFQGGSEAFF. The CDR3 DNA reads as TGTGCCAGCAGTTTTCAGGGGGGCTCTGAAGCTTTCTTT.

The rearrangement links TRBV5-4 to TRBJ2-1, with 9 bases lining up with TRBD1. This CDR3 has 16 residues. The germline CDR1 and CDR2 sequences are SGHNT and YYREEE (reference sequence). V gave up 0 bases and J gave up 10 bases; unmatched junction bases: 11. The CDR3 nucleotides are TGTGCCAGCAGCTTGGGAGAAGACAGGGGGGTGGCCGAGCAGTTCTTC. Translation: CASSLGEDRGVAEQFF. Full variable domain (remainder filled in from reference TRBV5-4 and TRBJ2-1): ETGVTQSPTHLIKTRGQQVTLRCSSQSGHNTVSWYQQALGQGPQFIFQYYREEENGRGNFPPRFSGLQFPNYSSELNVNALELDDSALYLCASSLGEDRGVAEQFFGPGTRLTVL.

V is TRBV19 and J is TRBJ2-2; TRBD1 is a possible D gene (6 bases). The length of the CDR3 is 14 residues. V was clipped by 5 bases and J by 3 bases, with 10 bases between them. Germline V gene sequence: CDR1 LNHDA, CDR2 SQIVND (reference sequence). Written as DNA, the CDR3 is TGTGCCAGTAGTTCGGCAGGGGACACCGGGGAGCTGTTTTTT. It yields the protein CASSSAGDTGELFF.

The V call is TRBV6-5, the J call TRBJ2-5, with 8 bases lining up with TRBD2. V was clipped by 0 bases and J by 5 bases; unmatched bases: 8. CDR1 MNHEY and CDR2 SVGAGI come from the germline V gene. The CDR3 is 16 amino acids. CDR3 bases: TGTGCCAGCAGTTACTCGGGGGTCGGGAGGGCGGAGACCCAGTACTTC. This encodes CASSYSGVGRAETQYF.

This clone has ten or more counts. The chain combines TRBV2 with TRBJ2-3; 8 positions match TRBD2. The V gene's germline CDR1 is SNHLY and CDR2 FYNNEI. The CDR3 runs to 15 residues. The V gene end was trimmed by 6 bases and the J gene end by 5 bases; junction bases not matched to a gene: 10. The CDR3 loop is CASRPSGSEVDTQYF. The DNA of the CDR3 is TGTGCCAGCAGACCCAGCGGGAGTGAGGTAGATACGCAGTATTTT.

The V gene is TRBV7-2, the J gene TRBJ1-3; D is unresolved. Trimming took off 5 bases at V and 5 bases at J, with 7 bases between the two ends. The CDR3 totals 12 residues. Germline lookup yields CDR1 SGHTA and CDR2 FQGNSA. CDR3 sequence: CASSHGRNTIYF. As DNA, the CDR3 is TGTGCCAGCAGCCACGGGCGAAACACCATATATTTT.

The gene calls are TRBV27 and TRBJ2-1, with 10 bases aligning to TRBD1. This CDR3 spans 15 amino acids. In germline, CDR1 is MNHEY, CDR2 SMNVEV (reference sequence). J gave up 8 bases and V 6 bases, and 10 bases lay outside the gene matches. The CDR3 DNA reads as TGTGCCAGCAGACTAGGGACAGGGGATAGACATGAGCAGTTCTTC. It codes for CASRLGTGDRHEQFF.

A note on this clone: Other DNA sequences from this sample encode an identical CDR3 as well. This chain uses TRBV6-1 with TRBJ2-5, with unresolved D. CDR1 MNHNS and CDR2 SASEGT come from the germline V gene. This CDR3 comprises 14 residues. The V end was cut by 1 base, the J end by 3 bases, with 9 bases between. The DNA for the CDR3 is TGTGCCAGCAGTGAAGGGGCAGGCGAAGAGACCCAGTACTTC. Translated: CASSEGAGEETQYF.

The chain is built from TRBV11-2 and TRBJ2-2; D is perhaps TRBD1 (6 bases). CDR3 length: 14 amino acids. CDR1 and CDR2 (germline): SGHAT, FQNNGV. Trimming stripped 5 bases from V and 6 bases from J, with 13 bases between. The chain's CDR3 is CASSEQGLSGELFF. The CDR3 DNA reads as TGTGCCAGCAGCGAGCAGGGGTTGTCCGGGGAGCTGTTTTTT.

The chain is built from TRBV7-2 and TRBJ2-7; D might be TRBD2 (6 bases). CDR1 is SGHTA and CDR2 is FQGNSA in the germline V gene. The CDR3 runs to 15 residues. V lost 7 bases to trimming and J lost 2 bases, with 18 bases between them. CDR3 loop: CASTPKTGTAYEQYF. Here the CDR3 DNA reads TGTGCCAGCACCCCCAAGACCGGGACTGCCTACGAGCAGTACTTC.

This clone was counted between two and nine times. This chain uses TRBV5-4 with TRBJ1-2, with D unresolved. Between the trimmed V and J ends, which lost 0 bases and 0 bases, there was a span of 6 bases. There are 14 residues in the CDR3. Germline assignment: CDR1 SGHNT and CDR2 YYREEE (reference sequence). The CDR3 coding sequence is TGTGCCAGCAGCTTGGACAGAGCTAACTATGGCTACACCTTC. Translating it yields CASSLDRANYGYTF.

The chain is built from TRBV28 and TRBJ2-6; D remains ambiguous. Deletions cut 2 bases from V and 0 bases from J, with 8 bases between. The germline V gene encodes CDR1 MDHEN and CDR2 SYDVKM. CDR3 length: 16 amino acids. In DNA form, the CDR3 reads TGTGCCAGCAGTTTACCCTGGAACTCTGGGGCCAACGTCCTGACTTTC. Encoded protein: CASSLPWNSGANVLTF.

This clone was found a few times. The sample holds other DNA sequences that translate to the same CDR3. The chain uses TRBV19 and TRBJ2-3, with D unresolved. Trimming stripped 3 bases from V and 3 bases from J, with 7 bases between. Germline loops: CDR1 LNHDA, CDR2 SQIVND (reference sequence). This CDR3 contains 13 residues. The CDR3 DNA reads TGTGCCAGTAGTATCCGAGATACAGATACGCAGTATTTT. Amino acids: CASSIRDTDTQYF.

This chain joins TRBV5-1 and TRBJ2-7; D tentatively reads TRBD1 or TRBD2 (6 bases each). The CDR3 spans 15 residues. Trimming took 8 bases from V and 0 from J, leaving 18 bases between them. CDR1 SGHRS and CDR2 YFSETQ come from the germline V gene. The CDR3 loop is CASEGVSGGSYEQYF. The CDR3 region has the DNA TGCGCCAGTGAGGGGGTTAGCGGAGGCTCCTACGAGCAGTACTTC.

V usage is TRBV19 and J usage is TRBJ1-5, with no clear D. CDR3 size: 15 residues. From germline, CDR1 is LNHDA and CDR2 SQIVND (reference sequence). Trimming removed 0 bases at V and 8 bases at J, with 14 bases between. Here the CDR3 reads CASSIDRQWAKPQHF. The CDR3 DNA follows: TGTGCCAGTAGTATAGATCGGCAGTGGGCCAAGCCCCAGCATTTT.

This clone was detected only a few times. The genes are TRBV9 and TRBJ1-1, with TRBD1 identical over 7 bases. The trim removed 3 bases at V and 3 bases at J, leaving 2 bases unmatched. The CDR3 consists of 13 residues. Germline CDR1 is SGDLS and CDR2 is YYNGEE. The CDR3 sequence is CASSATGDTEAFF. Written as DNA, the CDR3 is TGTGCCAGCAGCGCTACAGGGGACACTGAAGCTTTCTTT.

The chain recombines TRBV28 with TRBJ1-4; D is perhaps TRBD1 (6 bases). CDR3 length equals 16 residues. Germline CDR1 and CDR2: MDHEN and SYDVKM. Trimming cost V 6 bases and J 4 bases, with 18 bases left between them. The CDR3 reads CASSFPGTLNNEKLFF. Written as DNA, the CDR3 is TGTGCCAGCAGCTTCCCCGGGACACTGAATAATGAAAAACTGTTTTTT.

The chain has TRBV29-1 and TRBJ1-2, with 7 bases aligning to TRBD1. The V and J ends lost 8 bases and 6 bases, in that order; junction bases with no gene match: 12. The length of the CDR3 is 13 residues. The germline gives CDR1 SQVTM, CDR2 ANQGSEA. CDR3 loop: CSSRRQGSHGYTF. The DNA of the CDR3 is TGCAGCTCGAGACGACAGGGATCGCATGGCTACACCTTC. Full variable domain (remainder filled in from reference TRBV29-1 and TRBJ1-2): SAVISQKPSRDICQRGTSLTIQCQVDSQVTMMFWYRQQPGQSLTLIATANQGSEATYESGFVIDKFPISRPNLTFSTLTVSNMSPEDSSIYLCSSRRQGSHGYTFGSGTRLTVV.

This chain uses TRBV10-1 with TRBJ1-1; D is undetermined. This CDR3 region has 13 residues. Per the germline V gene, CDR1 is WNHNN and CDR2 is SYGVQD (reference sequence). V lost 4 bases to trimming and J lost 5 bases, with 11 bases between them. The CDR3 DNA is TGCGCCAGCAGTGGGCAGTTGCGGACTGAAGCTTTCTTT. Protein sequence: CASSGQLRTEAFF.

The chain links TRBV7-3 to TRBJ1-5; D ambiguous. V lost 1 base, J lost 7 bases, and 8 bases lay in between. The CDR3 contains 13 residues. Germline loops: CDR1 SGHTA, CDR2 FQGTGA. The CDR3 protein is CASSLSPGQPQHF. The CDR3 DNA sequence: TGTGCCAGCAGCTTAAGCCCAGGACAGCCCCAGCATTTT.

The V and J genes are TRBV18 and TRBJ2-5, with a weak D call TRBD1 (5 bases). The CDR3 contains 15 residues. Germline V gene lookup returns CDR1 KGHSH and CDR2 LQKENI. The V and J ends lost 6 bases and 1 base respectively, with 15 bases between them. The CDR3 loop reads CASSPRQISQETQYF. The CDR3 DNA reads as TGTGCCAGCTCTCCAAGACAGATTAGCCAAGAGACCCAGTACTTC.

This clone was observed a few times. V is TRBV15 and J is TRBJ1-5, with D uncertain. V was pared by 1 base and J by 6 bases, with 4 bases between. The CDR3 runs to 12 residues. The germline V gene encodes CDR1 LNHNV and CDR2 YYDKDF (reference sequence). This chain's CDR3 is CATSRVGQPQHF. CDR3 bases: TGTGCCACCAGCAGAGTGGGTCAGCCCCAGCATTTT.

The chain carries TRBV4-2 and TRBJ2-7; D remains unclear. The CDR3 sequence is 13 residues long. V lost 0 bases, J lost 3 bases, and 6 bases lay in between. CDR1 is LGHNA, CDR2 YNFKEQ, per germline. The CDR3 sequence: CASSQDEDYEQYF. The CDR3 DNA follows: TGTGCCAGCAGCCAAGATGAGGACTACGAGCAGTACTTC.

CDR3 bases: TGTGCCAGCAGCTCCCTTGGACAGGTCAGAACAAATGAGCAGTTCTTC. Translation: CASSSLGQVRTNEQFF. The chain is built from TRBV7-6 and TRBJ2-1; 7 bases map to TRBD1. CDR3 length: 16 residues. CDR1 and CDR2 (germline): SGHVS, FNYEAQ. Trimming took 4 bases from V and 7 from J; bases not matched to a gene: 13.

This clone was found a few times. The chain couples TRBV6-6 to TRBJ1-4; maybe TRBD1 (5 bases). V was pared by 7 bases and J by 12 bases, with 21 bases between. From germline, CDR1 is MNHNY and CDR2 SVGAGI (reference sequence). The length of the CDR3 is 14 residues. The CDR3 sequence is CASTISRGEFELFF. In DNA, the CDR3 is TGTGCCAGCACCATCAGCCGAGGGGAGTTTGAACTGTTTTTT.

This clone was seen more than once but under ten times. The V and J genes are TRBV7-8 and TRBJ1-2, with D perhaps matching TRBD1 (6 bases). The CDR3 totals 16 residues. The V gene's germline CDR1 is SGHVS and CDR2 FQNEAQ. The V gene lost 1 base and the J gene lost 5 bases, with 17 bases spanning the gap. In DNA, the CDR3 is TGTGCCAGCAGCTTAGAATCCGGGGGGCTTGGATATGGCTACACCTTC. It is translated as CASSLESGGLGYGYTF.